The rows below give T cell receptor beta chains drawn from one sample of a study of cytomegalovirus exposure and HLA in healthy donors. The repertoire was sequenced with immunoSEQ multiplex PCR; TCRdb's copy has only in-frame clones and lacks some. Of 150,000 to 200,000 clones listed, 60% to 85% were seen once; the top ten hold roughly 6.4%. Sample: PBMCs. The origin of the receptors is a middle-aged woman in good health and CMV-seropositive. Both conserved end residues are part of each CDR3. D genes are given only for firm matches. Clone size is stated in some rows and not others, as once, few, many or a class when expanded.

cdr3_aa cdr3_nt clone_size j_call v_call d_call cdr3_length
CATRQQGGNPNEKLFF TGTGCCACCAGACAACAGGGGGGGAATCCTAATGAAAAACTGTTTTTT . TRBJ1-4 TRBV7-3 TRBD1 16
CASSLGAGELFF TGTGCCAGCAGTCTAGGCGCCGGGGAGCTGTTTTTT . TRBJ2-2 TRBV9 . 12
CSVAPASGYEQYF TGCAGCGTTGCACCGGCTAGCGGCTACGAGCAGTACTTC . TRBJ2-7 TRBV29-1 TRBD2 13
CASSIQLAGKTGELFF TGTGCCAGTAGTATTCAACTAGCGGGGAAGACCGGGGAGCTGTTTTTT . TRBJ2-2 TRBV19 TRBD2 16
CASSQPTVTGSTEAFF TGCGCCAGCAGCCAACCCACGGTGACAGGGAGCACTGAAGCTTTCTTT . TRBJ1-1 TRBV4-1 TRBD1 16
CASSLAGRGRVNTQYF TGTGCCAGCAGCTTAGCCGGCAGGGGTAGAGTAAATACGCAGTATTTT . TRBJ2-3 TRBV7-2 . 16
CASSLVGRNYGYTF TGTGCCAGCAGCTTAGTGGGGCGTAACTATGGCTACACCTTC . TRBJ1-2 TRBV7-2 . 14
CASSSGGALNTEAFF TGTGCCAGCTCATCGGGGGGCGCGTTGAACACTGAAGCTTTCTTT . TRBJ1-1 TRBV6-6 . 15
CASSQDISALAGGSTDTQYF TGCGCCAGCAGCCAAGATATTTCTGCCCTAGCGGGGGGTAGCACAGATACGCAGTATTTT . TRBJ2-3 TRBV4-3 TRBD2 20
CASSVVDTIYF TGCGCCAGCAGTGTAGTGGACACCATATATTTT few TRBJ1-3 TRBV10-2 . 11
CASSFETHEETQYF TGTGCCAGCAGCTTTGAGACTCACGAAGAGACCCAGTACTTC . TRBJ2-5 TRBV7-6 . 14
CASSQDRHPYNEQFF TGCGCCAGCAGCCAAGACAGGCACCCTTACAATGAGCAGTTCTTC medium-sized TRBJ2-1 TRBV4-3 . 15
CASSLSHRDEDTQYF TGTGCCAGCAGCTTAAGTCACAGGGATGAGGATACGCAGTATTTT . TRBJ2-3 TRBV7-8 . 15
CASTRQFQETQYF TGTGCCAGCACAAGACAGTTTCAAGAGACCCAGTACTTC few TRBJ2-5 TRBV28 . 13
CATSRVGTDGAPLHF TGTGCCACCAGCAGAGTAGGGACAGACGGAGCACCCCTCCACTTT . TRBJ1-6 TRBV15 TRBD1 15
CASSRTSGGTDTQYF TGTGCCAGCAGCCGTACTAGCGGGGGAACAGATACGCAGTATTTT once TRBJ2-3 TRBV7-8 TRBD2 15
CASSFGVMIEQYF TGTGCCAGCAGCTTCGGGGTCATGATAGAGCAGTACTTC . TRBJ2-7 TRBV11-3 . 13
CASSSDGKSGNTIYF TGTGCCAGCAGCTCGGACGGGAAATCTGGAAACACCATATATTTT . TRBJ1-3 TRBV5-4 . 15
CASSYADRVETQYF TGTGCCAGCAGTTACGCCGACAGGGTAGAGACCCAGTACTTC few TRBJ2-5 TRBV6-5 TRBD1 14
CASSQGLAASTDTQYF TGTGCCAGCAGCCAGGGACTAGCGGCTAGCACAGATACGCAGTATTTT once TRBJ2-3 TRBV7-9 TRBD2 16
CASRPAGGVPGELFF TGTGCCAGCAGACCAGCGGGGGGCGTCCCCGGGGAGCTGTTTTTT . TRBJ2-2 TRBV6-1 TRBD2 15
CASRRQGDNGYTF TGTGCCAGCCGCAGACAGGGAGACAATGGCTACACCTTC . TRBJ1-2 TRBV18 TRBD1 13
CAWSITGEREQYF TGTGCCTGGAGTATAACAGGGGAGCGCGAGCAGTACTTC . TRBJ2-7 TRBV30 TRBD1 13
CASSLAPGDSPLHF TGTGCCAGCAGCTTAGCTCCAGGGGATTCACCCCTCCACTTT . TRBJ1-6 TRBV7-7 . 14
CASSPPRGGGPDNEQFF TGTGCCAGCTCACCCCCTCGGGGCGGGGGGCCAGACAATGAGCAGTTCTTC . TRBJ2-1 TRBV18 TRBD2 17
CASSLSPGGSNYGYTF TGTGCCAGCAGCTTAAGCCCGGGGGGTTCTAACTATGGCTACACCTTC . TRBJ1-2 TRBV7-8 . 16
CASSLGLHLYNEQFF TGTGCCAGCAGCCTGGGACTACACCTCTACAATGAGCAGTTCTTC . TRBJ2-1 TRBV7-2 TRBD2 15
CSVEVEGRPDYEQYF TGCAGCGTTGAAGTAGAGGGTCGGCCAGACTACGAGCAGTACTTC . TRBJ2-7 TRBV29-1 . 15
CASSIEGYSNQPQHF TGTGCCAGTAGTATTGAGGGCTATAGCAATCAGCCCCAGCATTTT . TRBJ1-5 TRBV19 . 15
CASIGGNTEAFF TGTGCCAGCATCGGGGGGAACACTGAAGCTTTCTTT once TRBJ1-1 TRBV2 . 12
CASALGTGTQRQYF TGTGCCAGCGCCTTGGGGACAGGGACCCAGCGGCAGTACTTC . TRBJ2-7 TRBV7-8 TRBD1 14
CASSSGTGLDGYTF TGTGCCAGCTCATCCGGGACAGGGCTGGATGGCTACACCTTC . TRBJ1-2 TRBV18 TRBD1 14
CASSLAGRNQETQYF TGTGCCAGCAGCTTAGCGGGGAGAAACCAAGAGACCCAGTACTTC . TRBJ2-5 TRBV5-4 TRBD2 15
CAWSVDVYRGGPPQETQYF TGTGCCTGGAGTGTAGATGTTTACCGCGGGGGGCCACCCCAAGAGACCCAGTACTTC . TRBJ2-5 TRBV30 TRBD2 19
CASSSNTGAANYGYTF TGCGCCAGCAGCTCTAACACAGGGGCGGCTAACTATGGCTACACCTTC . TRBJ1-2 TRBV5-1 TRBD1 16
CASSLMSPGSGSSYNEQFF TGTGCCAGCAGCTTAATGAGTCCCGGGAGCGGAAGCTCCTACAATGAGCAGTTCTTC once TRBJ2-1 TRBV7-3 . 19
CASSISSSYNSPLHF TGCGCCAGCAGTATCTCTAGCTCCTATAATTCACCCCTCCACTTT . TRBJ1-6 TRBV5-1 . 15
CASSDHRDRPTDTQYF TGTGCCAGCAGTGACCACCGGGACAGGCCCACAGATACGCAGTATTTT . TRBJ2-3 TRBV25-1 TRBD1 16
CASSESGTYGYTF TGTGCCAGCAGCGAATCAGGGACATATGGCTACACCTTC . TRBJ1-2 TRBV5-5 . 13
CATEPPPGGQYF TGTGCCACCGAACCTCCACCCGGCGGGCAGTACTTC . TRBJ2-7 TRBV28 . 12
CASSLNAVGGYEQYF TGTGCCAGCTCACTAAACGCGGTAGGGGGCTACGAGCAGTACTTC . TRBJ2-7 TRBV18 . 15
CATSLAGAPSREQYF TGTGCCACGAGCCTAGCGGGGGCCCCTTCCCGGGAGCAGTACTTC . TRBJ2-7 TRBV7-8 TRBD2 15
CASNRGSFNQPQHF TGTGCCAGTAATCGGGGTTCCTTCAATCAGCCCCAGCATTTT few TRBJ1-5 TRBV19 . 14
CASRGQVINEKLFF TGTGCCAGCAGGGGACAGGTGATTAATGAAAAACTGTTTTTT . TRBJ1-4 TRBV6-1 TRBD1 14
CASSQEFGGESSYNSPLHF TGTGCCAGCAGCCAAGAGTTCGGAGGGGAGAGCTCCTATAATTCACCCCTCCACTTT . TRBJ1-6 TRBV4-2 . 19
CASSLKLIKAGATDTQYF TGTGCCAGCAGCTTGAAATTGATAAAGGCGGGGGCCACAGATACGCAGTATTTT . TRBJ2-3 TRBV5-4 . 18
CASSSDYYGYTF TGTGCCAGCAGCTCGGACTACTATGGCTACACCTTC . TRBJ1-2 TRBV7-3 . 12
CARAGTLETQYF TGTGCCCGCGCGGGGACTTTGGAGACCCAGTACTTC . TRBJ2-5 TRBV30 . 12
CASSIQFGYRSPYGYTF TGTGCCAGTAGTATTCAATTCGGGTATAGGTCGCCGTATGGCTACACCTTC . TRBJ1-2 TRBV19 . 17
CASSPYREEAFF TGTGCCAGCAGTCCATACAGGGAGGAAGCTTTCTTT . TRBJ1-1 TRBV28 . 12
CASSSGQEGYGYTF TGTGCCAGCAGCTCAGGACAGGAAGGCTATGGCTACACCTTC few TRBJ1-2 TRBV5-5 TRBD1 14